Listed below are T cell receptor beta chains from one sample, sequenced in a study of tumor and adjacent non-tumor tissue in lung cancer. MiXCR, applied by TCRdb to the multiplex PCR reads, yields one record per CDR3 protein. The table has some 68,000 distinct CDR3 sequences, roughly 77% seen once. Sequenced material: distant non-tumor lung tissue. The receptor set was obtained from a man in his sixties with non-small cell lung cancer. Both conserved end residues are part of each CDR3. D genes are given only for firm matches. Expanded clones are given a class, and other clones once, few, many or no size at all.

TRBV12-3/TRBV12-4	TRBJ1-3	.	.	CASIRPRVSNIIYF	TGTGCCAGCATTAGGCCAAGGGTATCAAACATCATATATTTT
TRBV4-1	TRBJ2-7	.	.	CASIQGYEQYF	TGCGCCAGCATCCAAGGCTACGAGCAGTACTTC
TRBV11-2	TRBJ1-5	.	.	CASSNWEYIVPQHF	TGTGCCAGCAGCAATTGGGAGTATATAGTGCCCCAGCATTTT
TRBV12-5	TRBJ2-7	.	.	CASGSGRGQNF	TGTGCTAGTGGTTCTGGTCGCGGGCAGAACTTC
TRBV10-2	TRBJ2-7	.	.	CGSAHGRDPSYKQYF	TGCGGCAGCGCCCACGGCAGGGACCCTTCCTACAAGCAGTACTTC
TRBV5-1	TRBJ2-7	.	.	CASSLKGPSYKQYF	TGCGCCAGCAGCTTGAAGGGGCCCTCCTACAAGCAGTACTTC
TRBV25-1	TRBJ2-5	.	.	CESSEIPRDTQYF	TGTGAAAGCAGTGAAATCCCCCGGGACACCCAGTACTTC
TRBV5-5	TRBJ2-3	.	.	CASSRWGERPGTRYF	TGTGCCAGCAGCCGCTGGGGAGAGCGGCCAGGTACGCGGTATTTT
TRBV19	TRBJ1-5	.	.	CASSWSRYINQPQHF	TGTGCCAGTAGTTGGTCGAGGTATATCAATCAGCCCCAGCATTTT
TRBV6-1	TRBJ1-6	.	.	CASNETLPGYNSPLHF	TGTGCCAGCAATGAAACCCTCCCAGGCTATAATTCACCCCTCCACTTT
TRBV11-1	TRBJ1-1	.	.	CASSLTLGAGAFF	TGTGCCAGCAGCTTAACGCTGGGGGCTGGAGCTTTCTTT
TRBV29-1	TRBJ1-1	.	.	CRVGGGEGVLTEAFF	TGCAGAGTTGGAGGAGGTGAAGGGGTTCTCACTGAAGCTTTCTTT
TRBV5-4	TRBJ2-6	.	many	CASSLPSSGANVLTF	TGTGCCAGCAGCTTGCCCAGCTCTGGGGCCAACGTCCTGACTTTC
TRBV5-1	TRBJ2-7	TRBD1	many	CASSLGDRGDEQYF	TGCGCCAGCAGCTTAGGGGACAGGGGTGACGAGCAGTACTTC
TRBV5-4	TRBJ1-1	.	many	CASSFETNTEAFF	TGTGCCAGCAGCTTCGAGACGAACACTGAAGCTTTCTTT
TRBV2	TRBJ2-7	.	.	CASEGTWEQYF	TGTGCCAGCGAGGGAACCTGGGAGCAGTACTTC
TRBV5-1	TRBJ1-3	.	.	CASSLGLNSGNTIYF	TGCGCCAGCAGCTTAGGACTAAACTCTGGAAACACCATATATTTT
TRBV14	TRBJ2-1	.	.	CASSPWDLTATSYIEQFF	TGTGCCAGCAGCCCCTGGGACCTGACAGCGACCTCCTACATTGAGCAGTTCTTC
TRBV20-1	TRBJ2-7	.	.	CSRVRVTADEQYF	TGCAGTAGAGTACGGGTAACAGCCGACGAGCAGTACTTC
TRBV7-6	TRBJ1-1	TRBD1	.	CASSSGRGLSTEAFF	TGTGCCAGCAGCTCGGGCAGGGGGCTGAGCACTGAAGCTTTCTTT
TRBV11-1	TRBJ2-3	TRBD2	.	CASSWTSGASTNTQYF	TGTGCCAGCAGCTGGACTAGCGGGGCCAGCACGAATACGCAGTATTTT
TRBV5-1	TRBJ2-1	TRBD2	many	CASSLLAGGGGNEQFF	TGCGCCAGCAGCTTGCTGGCGGGAGGAGGTGGCAATGAGCAGTTCTTC
TRBV5-6	TRBJ2-5	.	many	CASSARIQETQYF	TGTGCCAGCAGCGCTCGAATTCAAGAGACCCAGTACTTC